What follows are 32 T cell receptor beta chains derived from one specimen sequenced in a study of blood T cell repertoires in COVID-19. The assay was immunoSEQ multiplex PCR, and TCRdb's table has in-frame clones only and misses some. The sample contains some 130,000 clones, about 88% of which appear only once. The sequencing sample was made of peripheral blood. These receptors were taken from a man in his fifties or sixties with active COVID-19.

The V call is TRBV27, the J call TRBJ1-1; 10 positions agree with TRBD1. The length of the CDR3 is 13 residues. V lost 3 bases, J lost 9 bases, and 4 bases stayed unmatched. CDR1 and CDR2 from the germline V gene are MNHEY and SMNVEV (reference sequence). The CDR3 loop reads CASSLDRGDQAFF. For the CDR3, the DNA is TGTGCCAGCAGTTTGGACAGGGGGGACCAAGCTTTCTTT.

This clone was seen more than once but under ten times. The chain links TRBV7-2 to TRBJ2-4; D unresolved. V was cut by 1 base and J by 0 bases, with 7 bases left in between. The germline CDR1 and CDR2 sequences are SGHTA and FQGNSA. The CDR3 extends over 15 amino acids. This CDR3 reads CASSLVSVAKNIQYF. As DNA, the CDR3 is TGTGCCAGCAGCTTAGTGTCCGTAGCCAAAAACATTCAGTACTTC.

The chain is built from TRBV4-1 and TRBJ1-4; 10 positions match TRBD1. The CDR3 is made up of 18 amino acids. After removal of 3 bases from V and 8 bases from J, the junction contained 15 bases not matched to a gene. Germline CDR1 MGHRA, CDR2 YSYEKL. CDR3: CASSHSTGGYGLAEKLFF. In nucleotides, the CDR3 is TGCGCCAGCAGCCACTCGACAGGGGGCTATGGTCTAGCCGAAAAACTGTTTTTT.

This clone was observed a few times. This chain links TRBV2 with TRBJ1-2; 8 bases align to TRBD1. CDR3 size: 15 residues. The V gene end was trimmed by 3 bases and the J gene end by 3 bases; junction bases not matched to a gene: 6. Germline loops: CDR1 SNHLY, CDR2 FYNNEI. This CDR3 reads CASSEQGASDYGYTF. Here the CDR3 DNA reads TGTGCCAGCAGTGAGCAGGGGGCAAGCGACTATGGCTACACCTTC.

V is TRBV18 and J is TRBJ2-2; a possible D gene is TRBD1 (5 bases). Trimming stripped 1 base from V and 0 bases from J, with 9 bases between. The CDR3 loop spans 16 amino acids. Germline values: CDR1 KGHSH, CDR2 LQKENI. CDR3 nucleotide sequence: TGTGCCAGCTCACCACAAAGGGGCCCGAACACCGGGGAGCTGTTTTTT. It yields the protein CASSPQRGPNTGELFF.

The rearrangement uses TRBV21-1 and TRBJ2-7; the table's TRBD1 call for D was not verified on the DNA. TRBV21-1 has pseudogene status. CDR3 length: 16 residues. The CDR3 here is CASSKVEGTRSYEQYF. The CDR3 region has the DNA TGTGCCAGCAGCAAAGTTGAAGGGACAAGGTCCTACGAGCAGTACTTC.

The rearrangement links TRBV7-2 to TRBJ1-1, with TRBD1 matching 7 bases. The CDR3 contains 14 residues. CDR1 SGHTA and CDR2 FQGNSA come from the germline V gene. V lost 5 bases to trimming and J lost 4 bases; unmatched junction nucleotides: 7. CDR3 coding DNA: TGTGCCAGCAGCCCAAGACAGGGTTCCACTGAAGCTTTCTTT. It is translated as CASSPRQGSTEAFF.

V usage is TRBV9 and J usage is TRBJ2-2, with 9 bases matching TRBD2. The germline gives CDR1 SGDLS, CDR2 YYNGEE. Trimming removed 3 bases from V and 5 bases from J; junction bases left unmatched: 5. The CDR3 contains 15 residues. CDR3 coding DNA: TGTGCCAGCAGCGCGACTAGCGGAGGTACCGGGGAGCTGTTTTTT. This encodes CASSATSGGTGELFF.

The V call is TRBV21-1, the J call TRBJ2-3; the D call of TRBD2 is as the table states it, not checked on the DNA. TRBV21-1 represents a pseudogene. This CDR3 spans 15 amino acids. This CDR3 reads CASTRTSGRKDTQYF. The CDR3 coding sequence is TGTGCCAGCACCCGGACTAGCGGGAGGAAAGATACGCAGTATTTT.

This chain uses TRBV18 with TRBJ1-4, with D perhaps matching TRBD1 (6 bases). Germline-derived CDR1 and CDR2 are KGHSH and LQKENI. The CDR3 is made up of 14 amino acids. With 2 bases removed from V and 8 bases from J, the gap between germline ends came to 12 bases. The CDR3: CASSPAQGQEKLFF. The CDR3 coding sequence is TGTGCCAGCTCACCAGCACAGGGACAAGAAAAACTGTTTTTT.

This clone was seen only once. The J gene is TRBJ1-1, the V gene TRBV5-8, with D unresolved. Germline values: CDR1 SGHTS, CDR2 YDEGEE. The CDR3 extends over 15 amino acids. Trimming cost V 0 bases and J 1 base, with 10 bases left between them. The CDR3 region has the DNA TGTGCCAGCAGCTTGGACGGCGGGTCGAACACTGAAGCTTTCTTT. Amino acids: CASSLDGGSNTEAFF.

The gene calls are TRBV7-9 and TRBJ1-1; TRBD1 matches at 8 bases. Trimming at V came to 2 bases and at J to 7 bases, leaving 9 bases not matched to a gene. Looked up from germline, CDR1 is SEHNR and CDR2 is FQNEAQ (reference sequence). CDR3 size: 15 residues. DNA for the CDR3: TGTGCCAGCAGCTTATTCTCAGGGGGCGGGGGTGAAGCTTTCTTT. This gives the protein CASSLFSGGGGEAFF.

The chain recombines TRBV7-6 with TRBJ2-1, with 12 bases lining up with TRBD2. The germline V gene encodes CDR1 SGHVS and CDR2 FNYEAQ. The V gene end was trimmed by 1 base and the J gene end by 2 bases; junction bases not matched to a gene: 0. The CDR3 is 16 residues long. As DNA, the CDR3 is TGTGCCAGCAGCTTAGGGACTAGCGGGACCTACAATGAGCAGTTCTTC. It codes for CASSLGTSGTYNEQFF.

The rearrangement uses TRBV3-1 (or the pseudogene TRBV3-2) and TRBJ2-4, with a tentative D call TRBD1 (6 bases). The CDR3 covers 14 residues. The V end was cut by 1 base, the J end by 9 bases, with 13 bases between. CDR1 is LGHDT, CDR2 YNNKEL, per germline (reference sequence). The CDR3 loop reads CASSQGTDMGIQYF. CDR3 nucleotides: TGTGCCAGCAGCCAAGGGACAGACATGGGCATTCAGTACTTC.

This rearrangement joins TRBV20-1 to TRBJ1-2; no reliable D call. Trimming cost V 3 bases and J 8 bases, with 13 bases left between them. The CDR3 contains 12 residues. The V gene's germline CDR1 is DFQATT and CDR2 SNEGSKA (reference sequence). CDR3 DNA sequence: TGCAGTGCTAGTGGCGGGTTTGGCGGCTACACCTTC. Translation gives CSASGGFGGYTF.

The chain is built from TRBV14 and TRBJ1-6, with 8 bases lining up with TRBD1. CDR3 length: 15 amino acids. J was trimmed by 10 bases and V by 4 bases; bases with no gene match: 9. CDR1 SGHDN and CDR2 FVKESK come from the germline V gene. In DNA, the CDR3 is TGTGCCAGCAGCCCCGACCCCAGGGGGCTCTCACCCCTCCACTTT. Protein: CASSPDPRGLSPLHF.

The genes are TRBV7-9 and TRBJ1-6; D call uncertain. This CDR3 is built from 15 residues. V was trimmed by 5 bases and J by 8 bases, leaving 16 bases between them. Germline values: CDR1 SEHNR, CDR2 FQNEAQ (reference sequence). CDR3 amino acids: CASSPAPKSDSPLHF. The CDR3, as DNA: TGTGCCAGCAGCCCAGCGCCGAAATCCGATTCACCCCTCCACTTT.

This chain connects TRBV4-2 to TRBJ2-7, with 10 bases identical to TRBD2. The ends lost 1 base at V and 3 bases at J; junction bases unmatched: 9. The CDR3 is made up of 17 amino acids. Germline CDR1 reads LGHNA; CDR2 reads YNFKEQ. In nucleotides, the CDR3 is TGTGCCAGCAGCCAAGCCCCTACCGGGACTAGCGTCTACGAGCAGTACTTC. Amino acids: CASSQAPTGTSVYEQYF.

The gene calls are TRBV7-8 and TRBJ1-1; 7 bases line up with TRBD1. This CDR3 comprises 17 residues. The V and J ends lost 5 bases and 3 bases, in that order; junction bases with no gene match: 15. The germline V gene has CDR1 SGHVS and CDR2 FQNEAQ. CDR3 residues: CASSHPTGRGTDTEAFF. In DNA, the CDR3 is TGTGCCAGCAGCCATCCGACGGGCAGGGGGACGGACACTGAAGCTTTCTTT.

The gene calls are TRBV5-1 and TRBJ2-1; 12 bases are a match to TRBD2. CDR1 and CDR2 from the germline V gene are SGHRS and YFSETQ. The CDR3 covers 15 residues. Germline trimming cut 3 bases from V and 9 bases from J; bases unmatched to any gene: 7. The CDR3 DNA follows: TGCGCCAGCAGCTCACTGGGGACTAGCGGGCTTGAGCAGTTCTTC. It encodes CASSSLGTSGLEQFF.

The chain is built from TRBV29-1 and TRBJ2-1, with a tentative D call TRBD2 (6 bases). The CDR3 runs to 14 residues. Germline V CDR1 and CDR2: SQVTM, ANQGSEA. Trimming removed 6 bases at V and 0 bases at J, with 12 bases between. The CDR3 reads CSVGGRGSYNEQFF. CDR3 in DNA: TGCAGCGTCGGAGGGCGGGGCTCCTACAATGAGCAGTTCTTC.

The chain combines TRBV27 with TRBJ2-3; a weak D match, TRBD1 (6 bases). The CDR3 contains 14 residues. CDR1 is MNHEY, CDR2 SMNVEV, per germline (reference sequence). V was pared by 2 bases and J by 7 bases, with 13 bases between. CDR3 bases: TGTGCCAGCAGTTTAAGGGCAGGGGATCATACGCAGTATTTT. This gives the protein CASSLRAGDHTQYF.

The V call is TRBV12-5, the J call TRBJ2-1; D perhaps matches TRBD2 (5 bases). Trimming left V 5 bases short and J 7 bases short, with 15 bases between. Germline CDR1 and CDR2: LGHNT and FRNRAP. The CDR3 runs 14 residues. The CDR3 DNA is TGTGCTAGTGGTCTTTCCCCCCTAGCAAATGAGCAGTTCTTC. Translated, it gives CASGLSPLANEQFF. Looking up the rest from reference TRBV12-5 and TRBJ2-1 gives the full variable domain: DARVTQTPRHKVTEMGQEVTMRCQPILGHNTVFWYRQTMMQGLELLAYFRNRAPLDDSGMPKDRFSAEMPDATLATLKIQPSEPRDSAVYFCASGLSPLANEQFFGPGTRLTVL.

The V and J genes are TRBV5-6 and TRBJ1-6; 10 bases are a match to TRBD1. CDR3 length: 15 residues. CDR1 SGHDT and CDR2 YYEEEE come from the germline V gene. V gave up 1 base and J gave up 9 bases; unmatched junction bases: 4. The CDR3, as DNA: TGTGCCAGCAGCTTGTGGGACAGGGGCTTTTCACCCCTCCACTTT. Residues: CASSLWDRGFSPLHF.

The genes are TRBV11-2 and TRBJ2-3; D might be TRBD2 (5 bases). This CDR3 is 17 amino acids long. The V gene lost 5 bases and the J gene lost 4 bases, with 22 bases spanning the gap. Germline loops: CDR1 SGHAT, CDR2 FQNNGV. The CDR3 sequence is CASSATPGIVGADTQYF. In nucleotides, the CDR3 is TGTGCCAGCAGCGCCACCCCCGGGATCGTTGGGGCAGATACGCAGTATTTT.

The rearrangement links TRBV20-1 to TRBJ1-1, with a weak D call TRBD1 (6 bases). The V gene lost 3 bases and the J gene lost 3 bases, with 14 bases spanning the gap. This CDR3 is 14 amino acids long. CDR1 and CDR2 (germline): DFQATT, SNEGSKA (reference sequence). The CDR3 DNA reads as TGCAGTGCTAGTCAACAGGGCTTTGACACTGAAGCTTTCTTT. Its translation is CSASQQGFDTEAFF.

The chain joins TRBV7-9 to TRBJ2-5, with TRBD2 identical over 16 bases. The germline CDR1 and CDR2 sequences are SEHNR and FQNEAQ (reference sequence). This CDR3 contains 16 residues. V lost 5 bases and J lost 3; bases outside the gene matches: 3. CDR3 sequence reads: CASSQGLAGGKETQYF. The DNA of the CDR3 is TGTGCCAGCAGCCAGGGACTAGCGGGGGGGAAAGAGACCCAGTACTTC.

This clone has a single count. This chain connects TRBV6-2 or TRBV6-3 to TRBJ2-7; 8 bases are shared with TRBD2. Germline assignment: CDR1 MNHEY and CDR2 SVGEGT. V gave up 0 bases and J gave up 6 bases; unmatched junction bases: 4. The CDR3 length is 14 residues. The CDR3 sequence is CASSYSMAGGEQYV. CDR3 nucleotides: TGTGCCAGCAGTTACTCGATGGCGGGGGGCGAGCAGTACGTC.

This clone has at least ten counts. The genes are TRBV20-1 and TRBJ1-2, with 9 bases matching TRBD1. The germline V gene encodes CDR1 DFQATT and CDR2 SNEGSKA (reference sequence). The CDR3 loop spans 14 amino acids. The V segment lost 3 bases and the J segment 6 bases; nucleotides outside the gene matches: 8. The CDR3: CSASSTGGLDGYTF. The CDR3 DNA is TGCAGTGCTAGTTCGACAGGGGGGTTGGATGGCTACACCTTC.

V is TRBV24-1 and J is TRBJ1-5, with unresolved D. Germline CDR1 KGHDR, CDR2 SFDVKD. The ends were cut back, 3 bases at V and 4 bases at J, with 3 bases in the middle. CDR3 size: 12 residues. For the CDR3, the DNA is TGTGCCACCAGTGATCGTAATCAGCCCCAGCATTTT. Its protein product is CATSDRNQPQHF.

This chain joins TRBV5-6 and TRBJ2-1; D uncertain. The CDR3 consists of 11 residues. Between the trimmed V and J ends, which lost 4 bases and 6 bases, there was a span of 5 bases. CDR1 is SGHDT, CDR2 YYEEEE, per germline. The CDR3 DNA is TGTGCCAGCAGCGTATTCAATGAGCAGTTCTTC. The encoded protein is CASSVFNEQFF.

J is TRBJ2-7 and V is TRBV28, with a possible D match to TRBD1 (6 bases). Germline-derived CDR1 and CDR2 are MDHEN and SYDVKM. This CDR3 spans 13 amino acids. V was cut by 6 bases and J by 4 bases, with 13 bases left in between. This chain's CDR3 is CASRPDSNYEQYV. For the CDR3, the DNA is TGTGCCAGCAGACCGGACAGCAATTACGAGCAGTACGTC.